The 32 T cell receptor beta chains below were found in one sample sequenced in a study of T cells in Graves' hyperthyroidism and ophthalmopathy. It was RNA transcripts that yielded the amplified TCR beta CDR3 regions. Using the HTBI primer set, a first-round RT-PCR was run on the TCR CDR3. TCRdb passed the multiplex PCR reads through MiXCR, listing each CDR3 protein once. The sample carries about 570,000 distinct CDR3 sequences, around 15% recorded once. The sequenced material came from blood. All receptors derive from a woman between 40 and 55 years old with Graves' hyperthyroidism.

This clonotype showed up many times. The gene calls are TRBV6-2 or TRBV6-3 and TRBJ1-2; the D gene is possibly TRBD1 (5 bases). The CDR3 runs 13 residues. CDR1 MNHEY and CDR2 SVGEGT come from the germline V gene. V shed 6 bases and J shed 8 bases, with 16 bases lying between them. As DNA, the CDR3 is TGTGCCAGCAGCCGGGACGGCACGCGGGGCTACACCTTC. Translation: CASSRDGTRGYTF.

This clonotype was counted between two and nine times. The CDR3 is CSAPGLAGGPDTQYF. CDR3 DNA sequence: TGCAGTGCTCCGGGACTAGCGGGAGGGCCAGATACGCAGTATTTT. The chain combines TRBV20-1 with TRBJ2-3; 16 nucleotides line up with TRBD2. The J segment lost 4 bases and the V segment lost 5 bases, leaving 3 bases of the junction unmatched. There are 15 residues in the CDR3. Germline V gene sequence: CDR1 DFQATT, CDR2 SNEGSKA (reference sequence).

In its sample, this clonotype was seen many times. CDR3 region: CASSFRSGANVLTF. For the CDR3, the DNA is TGTGCCAGCAGTTTTCGCTCTGGGGCCAACGTCCTGACTTTC. The V gene is TRBV28, the J gene TRBJ2-6; D is unclear. Germline V lookup: CDR1 MDHEN, CDR2 SYDVKM. The ends were cut back, 3 bases at V and 0 bases at J, with 3 bases in the middle. The CDR3 has 14 amino acids.

This clonotype has only a few counts. The chain carries TRBV6-1 and TRBJ1-1; TRBD1 might be the D (6 bases). From germline, CDR1 is MNHNS and CDR2 SASEGT. Deletions cut 6 bases from V and 1 base from J, with 18 bases between. The CDR3 spans 16 residues. The CDR3 is CASRKIKGGENTEAFF. CDR3 coding DNA: TGTGCCAGCAGAAAAATCAAAGGGGGGGAGAACACTGAAGCTTTCTTT.

The sample holds many counts of this clonotype. The chain couples TRBV6-1 to TRBJ2-5; TRBD2 matches at 8 bases. The V and J ends lost 5 bases and 3 bases, in that order; junction bases with no gene match: 8. Germline CDR1 MNHNS, CDR2 SASEGT. CDR3 length equals 15 residues. The CDR3 spells CASSLSGTGKETQYF. The CDR3 nucleotides read TGTGCCAGCAGTCTTAGCGGGACGGGGAAAGAGACCCAGTACTTC.

This clonotype was counted ten times or more. This rearrangement joins TRBV20-1 to TRBJ1-3; D is unresolved. The CDR3 extends over 11 amino acids. CDR1 is DFQATT, CDR2 SNEGSKA, per germline (reference sequence). V dropped 4 bases and J dropped 1 base, with 2 bases sitting between them. The CDR3, as DNA: TGCAGTGCTACGTCTGGAAACACCATATATTTT. Translated, it gives CSATSGNTIYF.

This clonotype showed up many times. V gene TRBV6-2 or TRBV6-3 combines with J gene TRBJ2-7, with D maybe TRBD2 (6 bases). Looked up from germline, CDR1 is MNHEY and CDR2 is SVGEGT. V was shortened by 7 bases and J by 3 bases, with 19 bases between the two germline ends. The CDR3 spans 15 residues. As DNA, the CDR3 is TGTGCCAGCATTTTACGGCCTAGCGCGAGCTACGAGCAGTACTTC. It encodes CASILRPSASYEQYF.

The rearrangement links TRBV7-2 to TRBJ2-7; D is perhaps TRBD2 (7 bases). V dropped 1 base and J dropped 5 bases, with 15 bases sitting between them. The CDR3 runs to 15 residues. The germline V gene has CDR1 SGHTA and CDR2 FQGNSA. The CDR3 spells CASSLEGGGPNEQYF. In DNA, the CDR3 is TGTGCCAGCAGCTTAGAGGGGGGAGGGCCGAACGAGCAGTACTTC.

In regard to this clonotype: A much larger clonotype is one base distant, so this may be a read error. The chain has TRBV6-1 and TRBJ1-5, with D possibly matching TRBD1 (5 bases). The CDR3 spans 13 residues. Germline assignment: CDR1 MNHNS and CDR2 SASEGT. The CDR3 DNA sequence: TGTGACAGCAGTCAGGGAACCGGTCAGCCCCAGCATTTT. This encodes CDSSQGTGQPQHF.

This clonotype showed up just a few times. The genes are TRBV25-1 and TRBJ2-1, with 10 positions matching TRBD2. The CDR3 loop spans 14 amino acids. Trimming at V came to 6 bases and at J to 9 bases, leaving 8 bases not matched to a gene. Germline-derived CDR1 and CDR2 are MGHDK and SYGVNS. The CDR3 DNA sequence: TGTGCCAGCAGCCTTACCCTAGCGGGAGCTGAGCAGTTCTTC. Protein product: CASSLTLAGAEQFF.

This clonotype showed up many times. At one end, the junction sequence differs from germline, possibly due to a read error. The V and J genes are TRBV5-1 and TRBJ1-1; D gene ambiguous. The CDR3 is made up of 14 amino acids. CDR1 SGHRS and CDR2 YFSETQ come from the germline V gene. The CDR3 reads CASSFAPENPEAFF. CDR3 DNA: TGCGCCAGCAGCTTCGCCCCCGAGAACCCTGAAGCTTTCTTT.

In its sample, this clonotype was seen a few times. This chain uses TRBV20-1 with TRBJ2-3; 7 nucleotides line up with TRBD1. This CDR3 has 14 amino acids. Trimming cost V 6 bases and J 11 bases; bases outside gene matches: 17. Per the germline V gene, CDR1 is DFQATT and CDR2 is SNEGSKA (reference sequence). The CDR3 here is CSAFTGTASYKQYF. The CDR3 DNA follows: TGCAGTGCCTTTACGGGGACAGCCTCCTATAAGCAGTATTTT.

This clonotype was seen more than once but under ten times. The CDR3: CASSLGTGVGNTIYF. Written as DNA, the CDR3 is TGCGCCAGCAGCTTGGGTACAGGGGTTGGAAACACCATATATTTT. The chain joins TRBV5-1 to TRBJ1-3, with TRBD1 matching over 7 bases. Germline trimming cut 0 bases from V and 3 bases from J; bases unmatched to any gene: 3. CDR1 is SGHRS, CDR2 YFSETQ, per germline. The CDR3 contains 15 residues.

This clonotype showed up many times. The genes are TRBV2 and TRBJ1-1, with D unresolved. Trimming left V 7 bases short and J 5 bases short, with 8 bases between. The V gene's germline CDR1 is SNHLY and CDR2 FYNNEI. The CDR3 has 11 amino acids. Here the CDR3 reads CASIPGTEAFF. CDR3 nucleotides: TGTGCCAGCATTCCGGGAACTGAAGCTTTCTTT.

With respect to this clonotype: A much larger clone is a single base away; this may be a read error. The rearrangement uses TRBV6-5 and TRBJ2-2; 11 nucleotides agree with TRBD2. Germline CDR1 and CDR2: MNHEY and SVGAGI. This CDR3 spans 18 amino acids. DNA for the CDR3: TGTGCCAGCAGTCACTCGGGGACTAGCGGCAAGAACACCGGGGAGCTGTTTTTT. It is translated as CASSHSGTSGKNTGELFF.

This clonotype was recorded at least ten times. The chain links TRBV5-8 to TRBJ2-7; D ambiguous. The CDR3 totals 13 residues. V was pared by 2 bases and J by 0 bases, with 6 bases between. CDR1 SGHTS and CDR2 YDEGEE come from the germline V gene. For the CDR3, the DNA is TGTGCCAGCAGCTTATGGCGCTCCTACGAGCAGTACTTC. It specifies CASSLWRSYEQYF.

This clonotype was counted ten times or more. CDR3 DNA: TGTGCCAGCCAGGCGGGAAACTCCTACAATGAGCAGTTCTTC. The encoded protein is CASQAGNSYNEQFF. The genes are TRBV6-1 and TRBJ2-1; possible D gene TRBD2, 6 bases. The CDR3 extends over 14 amino acids. Trimming stripped 8 bases from V and 0 bases from J, with 11 bases between. Germline CDR1 and CDR2: MNHNS and SASEGT.

A few counts support this clonotype. A read error is possible here, since a much larger clone lies one base away. The CDR3 region is CPSSLAQGTGAEQYF. The CDR3 DNA is TGCCCCAGCAGCTTGGCTCAGGGTACGGGAGCCGAGCAGTACTTC. The rearrangement links TRBV5-1 to TRBJ2-7; the D gene is possibly TRBD2 (6 bases). The length of the CDR3 is 15 residues. Germline V gene sequence: CDR1 SGHRS, CDR2 YFSETQ.

The V gene is TRBV28, the J gene TRBJ1-5; TRBD1 is a possible D gene (5 bases). The germline V gene encodes CDR1 MDHEN and CDR2 SYDVKM. The CDR3 runs 15 residues. Trimming removed 7 bases from V and 1 base from J, with 14 bases in between. The CDR3 loop reads CASTAIGESNQPQHF. The CDR3 coding sequence is TGTGCCAGCACCGCGATAGGGGAAAGCAATCAGCCCCAGCATTTT.

This clonotype has a handful of counts. The rearrangement joins TRBV28 to TRBJ2-7; TRBD1 matches at 8 bases. Trimming at V came to 2 bases and at J to 2 bases, leaving 17 bases not matched to a gene. CDR1 MDHEN and CDR2 SYDVKM come from the germline V gene. The CDR3 is 19 amino acids. Written as DNA, the CDR3 is TGTGCCAGCAGTTTAATTTTCGGGGGAGCCGGGACAGGAGCCTACGAGCAGTACTTC. This translates into CASSLIFGGAGTGAYEQYF. The entire variable domain, with the rest obtained from reference TRBV28 and TRBJ2-7, is as follows: DVKVTQSSRYLVKRTGEKVFLECVQDMDHENMFWYRQDPGLGLRLIYFSYDVKMKEKGDIPEGYSVSREKKERFSLILESASTNQTSMYLCASSLIFGGAGTGAYEQYFGPGTRLTVT.

This clonotype has a count of ten or more. The CDR3 region has the DNA TGTGCCAGCAGTTTAAATCCCCCGACTAGCGAACCCATGGACAATGAGCAGTTCTTC. It yields the protein CASSLNPPTSEPMDNEQFF. The chain carries TRBV27 and TRBJ2-1; 8 nucleotides align to TRBD2. The V gene end was trimmed by 2 bases and the J gene end by 5 bases; junction bases not matched to a gene: 17. The CDR3 sequence is 19 residues long. Germline values: CDR1 MNHEY, CDR2 SMNVEV (reference sequence).

This clonotype was detected ten times or more. The V gene is TRBV6-1, the J gene TRBJ2-3; possible D gene TRBD1, 5 bases. This CDR3 spans 13 amino acids. The V end was cut by 4 bases, the J end by 5 bases, with 10 bases between. Germline V gives CDR1 MNHNS, CDR2 SASEGT. The CDR3 sequence: CASSGSGIDTQYF. CDR3 sequence (DNA): TGTGCCAGCAGTGGGTCAGGGATAGATACGCAGTATTTT.

This clonotype has only a few counts. The V call is TRBV4-1, the J call TRBJ1-4; D might be TRBD1 (6 bases). CDR1 and CDR2 from the germline V gene are MGHRA and YSYEKL. Trimming stripped 0 bases from V and 3 bases from J, with 11 bases between. This CDR3 is built from 16 residues. The CDR3 is CASSQDGTIPNEKLFF. The DNA of the CDR3 is TGCGCCAGCAGCCAAGACGGGACAATACCTAATGAAAAACTGTTTTTT.

Regarding this clonotype: The junction does not match germline at one end; this may be a read error. This chain joins TRBV29-1 and TRBJ1-1; D gene uncertain. Germline V gene lookup returns CDR1 SQVTM and CDR2 ANQGSEA. This CDR3 spans 12 amino acids. DNA for the CDR3: TGCAGCGCTGAAAGGGAGAACGCTGAAGCTTTCTTT. It specifies CSAERENAEAFF.

The chain carries TRBV4-1 and TRBJ2-3; 7 bases fit TRBD2. Germline trimming cut 0 bases from V and 0 bases from J; bases unmatched to any gene: 6. Germline CDR1 MGHRA, CDR2 YSYEKL. This CDR3 contains 17 residues. The CDR3 DNA is TGCGCCAGCAGCCAAGATCATATAGCGGGCAGCACAGATACGCAGTATTTT. Translated: CASSQDHIAGSTDTQYF.

This clonotype has a count of ten or more. This chain connects TRBV10-2 to TRBJ2-1, with TRBD2 matching over 8 bases. Germline lookup yields CDR1 WSHSY and CDR2 SAAADI. Losses at the gene ends were 8 bases for V and 4 bases for J; bases not matched to a gene: 4. The CDR3 has 13 amino acids. CDR3 loop: CASAAGGYNEQFF. The CDR3, as DNA: TGCGCCAGCGCCGCGGGGGGTTACAATGAGCAGTTCTTC.

The table lists this clonotype with a few counts. The rearrangement joins TRBV6-1 to TRBJ2-2, with D possibly matching TRBD2 (6 bases). The CDR3 has 15 residues. Trimming left V 5 bases short and J 3 bases short, with 13 bases between. The germline gives CDR1 MNHNS, CDR2 SASEGT. The CDR3 reads CASSPNRLDTGELFF. The CDR3 nucleotides are TGTGCCAGCAGTCCGAATAGACTAGACACCGGGGAGCTGTTTTTT.

This clonotype was recorded a few times. The chain employs TRBV20-1 and TRBJ2-3, with D possibly TRBD1 on 6 matching bases. Per the germline V gene, CDR1 is DFQATT and CDR2 is SNEGSKA (reference sequence). The CDR3 runs 13 residues. CDR3 amino acids: CNASEGVADTQYF. Written as DNA, the CDR3 is TGCAATGCAAGCGAGGGGGTGGCAGATACGCAGTATTTT.

The chain recombines TRBV29-1 with TRBJ2-7; a possible D gene is TRBD1 (7 bases). Per the germline V gene, CDR1 is SQVTM and CDR2 is ANQGSEA. Between the trimmed V and J ends, which lost 1 base and 0 bases, there was a span of 10 bases. The CDR3 consists of 14 residues. The CDR3 protein is CSVEAGGNSYEQYF. CDR3 DNA: TGCAGCGTTGAAGCAGGGGGGAACTCCTACGAGCAGTACTTC.

This clonotype came up a few times. The rearrangement links TRBV10-3 to TRBJ1-4; maybe TRBD1 (6 bases). The CDR3 runs to 15 residues. The germline V and J ends were trimmed by 2 bases and 6 bases, with 13 bases remaining between them. Germline V gene sequence: CDR1 ENHRY, CDR2 SYGVKD. This CDR3 reads CAISEDQGRYEKLFF. CDR3 bases: TGTGCCATCAGTGAGGACCAGGGGAGGTATGAAAAACTGTTTTTT.

The table lists this clonotype with many counts. The chain employs TRBV12-3 or TRBV12-4 and TRBJ1-1, with D hard to call. This CDR3 region has 13 residues. Trimming cost V 5 bases and J 3 bases, with 10 bases left between them. The CDR3 here is CASSPRRDTEAFF. In nucleotides, the CDR3 is TGTGCCAGCAGTCCCCGCCGGGACACTGAAGCTTTCTTT.

In this sample, this clonotype turned up many times. V and J are TRBV28 and TRBJ2-2, with 9 nucleotides matching TRBD1. V lost 5 bases and J lost 5; bases outside the gene matches: 6. This CDR3 spans 15 amino acids. Germline CDR1 is MDHEN and CDR2 is SYDVKM. The CDR3 DNA reads as TGTGCCAGCAGTATAGGGACAGGGACGACCGGGGAGCTGTTTTTT. It translates to CASSIGTGTTGELFF.